This T cell receptor beta chain was sequenced for a study of shared clonotypes between healthy human individuals. The germline V gene encodes CDR1 LGHNA and CDR2 YSLEER. CDR3 length: 17 amino acids. The V gene end was trimmed by 0 bases and the J gene end by 3 bases; junction bases not matched to a gene: 10. Terminally differentiated effector memory CD45RA+ cells were excluded from the naive CD8 cells, which were CD45RO-negative and positively selected for CCR7. This table comes from immunoSEQ multiplex PCR, and its TCRdb copy is limited to in-frame clones, with some not included. There are some 1,900,000 clones in the sample; around 96% occur only once, and around 1.2% lies in the top ten.

Sequencing was done on a sample of naive CD8+ T cells sorted from blood. The source is a man between 18 and 35 years old in good health. The V call is TRBV4-3, the J call TRBJ2-5; 7 bases fit TRBD2. CDR3 amino acids: CASSQDWGGGGKETQYF. In DNA, the CDR3 is TGCGCCAGCAGCCAAGATTGGGGGGGAGGTGGGAAAGAGACCCAGTACTTC.